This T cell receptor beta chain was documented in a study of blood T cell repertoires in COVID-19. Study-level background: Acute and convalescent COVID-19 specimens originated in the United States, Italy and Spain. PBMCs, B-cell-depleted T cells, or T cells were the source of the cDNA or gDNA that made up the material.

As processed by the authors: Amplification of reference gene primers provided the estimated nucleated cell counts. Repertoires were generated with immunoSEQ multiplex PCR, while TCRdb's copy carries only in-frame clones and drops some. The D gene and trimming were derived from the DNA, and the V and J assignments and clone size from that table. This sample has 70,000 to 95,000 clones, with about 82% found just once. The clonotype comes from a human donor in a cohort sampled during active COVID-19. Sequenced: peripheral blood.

CDR3 bases: TGTGCCACCATGGAGGGTAGGGAGCAGTTCTTC. Amino acids: CATMEGREQFF. The genes are TRBV2 and TRBJ2-1; D possibly corresponds to TRBD2 (6 bases). The V gene lost 10 bases and the J gene lost 10 bases, with 14 bases spanning the gap. The CDR3 is 11 residues long. Germline CDR1 is SNHLY and CDR2 is FYNNEI.